The rows below give T cell receptor beta chains drawn from one sample of a study of CD8 T cells in ankylosing spondylitis. TCRdb re-called the 5' RACE reads with MiXCR, one entry per CDR3 protein. The sample carries about 250,000 distinct CDR3 sequences, roughly a third recorded once. The specimen was blood, either unsorted or a sorted T cell fraction (not recorded which). The origin of the receptors is a male donor with ankylosing spondylitis or in good health (not recorded which). Both conserved end residues are part of each CDR3. A D gene is named only where the DNA matches it firmly. The size of a clone is reported for some rows only, either as once, few or many, or as a class for expanded clones.

V gene	D gene	J gene	clone size	CDR3 protein	CDR3 DNA
TRBV6-1	.	TRBJ2-4	many	CASRQIAKNIQYF	TGTGCCAGCAGGCAGATAGCCAAAAACATTCAGTACTTC
TRBV27	.	TRBJ2-3	few	CASSFEGVRTDTQYF	TGTGCCAGCAGTTTTGAGGGGGTCCGCACAGATACGCAGTATTTT
TRBV7-2	TRBD2	TRBJ2-4	once	CASSLEPGGGIQYF	TGTGCCAGCAGCTTAGAACCCGGGGGGGGGATTCAGTACTTC
TRBV10-3	.	TRBJ2-5	.	CAISDRGSETQYF	TGTGCCATCAGTGATAGGGGGTCGGAGACCCAGTACTTC
TRBV20-1	.	TRBJ2-1	many	CSAGLYNEQFF	TGCAGTGCTGGGCTATACAATGAGCAGTTCTTC
TRBV4-1	.	TRBJ2-5	.	CASSQEGLLQETQYF	TGCGCCAGCAGCCAAGAAGGACTGTTACAAGAGACCCAGTACTTC
TRBV4-1	.	TRBJ1-6	.	CASSQVLNNSPLHF	TGCGCCAGCAGCCAAGTTTTAAATAATTCACCCCTCCACTTT
TRBV5-6	.	TRBJ2-7	.	CASSQRQGGYEQYF	TGTGCCAGCAGCCAGAGGCAGGGGGGATACGAGCAGTACTTC
TRBV12-3/TRBV12-4	.	TRBJ1-1	few	CASSPGPTNTEAFF	TGTGCCAGCAGCCCAGGACCCACCAACACTGAAGCTTTCTTT
TRBV12-3/TRBV12-4	.	TRBJ2-6	few	CASSPGASGANVLTF	TGTGCCAGCAGTCCCGGCGCGTCCGGGGCCAACGTCCTGACTTTC
TRBV11-1	TRBD2	TRBJ2-2	.	CASSFRTSGGLGELFF	TGTGCCAGCAGCTTTCGAACTAGCGGGGGCCTCGGGGAGCTGTTTTTT
TRBV12-3/TRBV12-4	.	TRBJ1-5	.	CASSLAPGSGNQPQHF	TGTGCCAGCAGTTTAGCGCCAGGATCGGGCAATCAGCCCCAGCATTTT
TRBV20-1	.	TRBJ2-3	.	CSARDSGPDTQYF	TGCAGTGCTAGAGACAGTGGGCCAGATACGCAGTATTTT
TRBV3-1	TRBD1	TRBJ2-7	.	CASSQKRRTGLYEQYF	TGTGCCAGCAGCCAAAAGAGGAGGACAGGGCTATACGAGCAGTACTTC
TRBV6-2/TRBV6-3	.	TRBJ2-7	few	CASRISGYDPSSYEQYF	TGTGCCAGCAGAATTAGCGGTTACGACCCGAGCTCCTACGAGCAGTACTTC
TRBV2	.	TRBJ2-2	.	CASSEARDLSTRRTGELFF	TGTGCCAGCAGTGAAGCCCGAGACTTATCGACAAGGCGCACCGGGGAGCTGTTTTTT
TRBV5-5	TRBD1	TRBJ1-1	.	CASSSTGSNTEAFF	TGTGCCAGCAGCTCGACAGGGTCGAACACTGAAGCTTTCTTT
TRBV20-1	TRBD2	TRBJ2-1	few	CSARDWTSGGFEQFF	TGCAGTGCTAGAGACTGGACTAGCGGGGGTTTTGAGCAGTTCTTC
TRBV7-9	.	TRBJ2-3	few	CASSNPERTTDTQYF	TGTGCCAGCAGCAACCCCGAGCGGACCACAGATACGCAGTATTTT
TRBV12-3/TRBV12-4	.	TRBJ2-3	.	CASCGDTQYF	TGTGCCTCCTGTGGGGATACGCAGTATTTT